The 22 T cell receptor beta chains listed next were all sequenced from one sample in a study of T cell repertoires in cytomegalovirus infection. MiXCR was run by TCRdb on the reads, yielding one entry per CDR3 protein. The table lists roughly 990,000 distinct CDR3 sequences, more than 25% of them singletons. Their antigen targets remain unknown. Sequenced material: cultured CD8+ T cells from PBMCs, taken from culture after CMV antigen stimulation. The origin of the receptors is a human donor in good health (CMV status not recorded). Some clones in this sample may be carry-over from other donors' samples.

The chain joins TRBV7-4 to TRBJ2-5, with TRBD1 matching 7 bases. The J segment lost 5 bases and the V segment lost 5 bases, leaving 14 bases of the junction unmatched. The CDR3 runs to 16 residues. Per germline, CDR1 SGHVT and CDR2 SQSDAQ. The CDR3 reads CASSLDREKVKETQYF. As DNA, the CDR3 is TGTGCCAGCAGCCTAGACAGGGAAAAGGTTAAGGAGACCCAGTACTTC. The variable domain in full, with the rest retrieved from reference TRBV7-4 and TRBJ2-5, is GAGVSQSPRYKVAKRGRDVALRCDSISGHVTLYWYRQTLGQGSEVLTYSQSDAQRDKSGRPSGRFSAERPERSVSTLKIQRTEQGDSAVYLCASSLDREKVKETQYFGPGTRLLVL.

The V gene is TRBV5-6, the J gene TRBJ1-1, with D unresolved. Trimming took off 6 bases at V and 1 base at J, with 10 bases between the two ends. The CDR3 spans 13 residues. CDR1 and CDR2 from the germline V gene are SGHDT and YYEEEE. CDR3 DNA sequence: TGTGCCAGCACCTTTCAACCGAACACTGAAGCTTTCTTT. It specifies CASTFQPNTEAFF. Looking up the rest from reference TRBV5-6 and TRBJ1-1 gives the full variable domain: DAGVTQSPTHLIKTRGQQVTLRCSPKSGHDTVSWYQQALGQGPQFIFQYYEEEERQRGNFPDRFSGHQFPNYSSELNVNALLLGDSALYLCASTFQPNTEAFFGQGTRLTVV.

The V and J genes are TRBV5-1 and TRBJ2-2, with TRBD1 matching over 7 bases. The CDR3 is 18 amino acids. Germline V gene lookup returns CDR1 SGHRS and CDR2 YFSETQ. Trimming removed 2 bases from V and 7 bases from J; junction bases left unmatched: 17. The CDR3 region is CASSFGQANPTYGGELFF. The CDR3 bases are TGCGCCAGCAGCTTCGGACAGGCCAACCCAACATATGGCGGGGAGCTGTTTTTT.

This rearrangement joins TRBV28 to TRBJ2-7; no firm D call. The germline gives CDR1 MDHEN, CDR2 SYDVKM. This CDR3 comprises 14 residues. V gave up 3 bases and J gave up 0 bases, with 9 bases separating them. The CDR3 coding sequence is TGTGCCAGCAGTTTTGCGGCCTTCTCCTACGAGCAGTACTTC. Translated: CASSFAAFSYEQYF.

This clonotype was detected a few times. CDR3 sequence reads: CASSLDGAEWDEQFF. CDR3 coding DNA: TGTGCCAGCAGTTTAGACGGGGCGGAGTGGGATGAGCAGTTCTTC. This chain links TRBV28 with TRBJ2-1; D may match TRBD1 or TRBD2 (5 bases each). CDR3 length equals 15 residues. The germline V and J ends were trimmed by 2 bases and 8 bases, with 16 bases remaining between them. Germline V gives CDR1 MDHEN, CDR2 SYDVKM.

The chain uses TRBV6-1 and TRBJ1-4; D is unresolved. The germline V and J ends were trimmed by 0 bases and 4 bases, with 6 bases remaining between them. The germline gives CDR1 MNHNS, CDR2 SASEGT. The CDR3 extends over 14 amino acids. The CDR3 DNA reads as TGTGCCAGCAGTGAAGCAACAGTTAATGAAAAACTGTTTTTT. Translated: CASSEATVNEKLFF.

The rearrangement joins TRBV15 to TRBJ2-7; no definite D call. The CDR3 loop spans 13 amino acids. The germline CDR1 and CDR2 sequences are LNHNV and YYDKDF (reference sequence). Trimming left V 4 bases short and J 4 bases short, with 11 bases between. The CDR3 reads CATSTRGRYEQYF. The CDR3 DNA reads TGTGCCACCAGCACCCGAGGACGATACGAGCAGTACTTC.

In this sample, this clonotype turned up many times. The V and J genes are TRBV19 and TRBJ2-3; D remains ambiguous. The CDR3 spans 12 residues. V lost 2 bases to trimming and J lost 6 bases, with 6 bases between them. Looked up from germline, CDR1 is LNHDA and CDR2 is SQIVND (reference sequence). The DNA of the CDR3 is TGTGCCAGTAGTATATGGACCGATACGCAGTATTTT. Translation gives CASSIWTDTQYF.

The V gene is TRBV7-9, the J gene TRBJ2-7; 9 nucleotides align to TRBD1. Germline CDR1 is SEHNR and CDR2 is FQNEAQ (reference sequence). Trimming took 6 bases from V and 3 from J; bases not matched to a gene: 6. The length of the CDR3 is 14 residues. The CDR3 protein is CASSMLGQGYEQYF. CDR3 coding DNA: TGTGCCAGCAGTATGTTGGGACAGGGCTACGAGCAGTACTTC.

The chain couples TRBV4-2 to TRBJ1-2; TRBD1 is a possible D gene (5 bases). Germline values: CDR1 LGHNA, CDR2 YNFKEQ. The CDR3 length is 16 residues. Between the trimmed V and J ends, which lost 1 base and 6 bases, there was a span of 18 bases. The CDR3 coding sequence is TGTGCCAGCAGCCAAGGGGGACCCCCTGACCCGGATGGCTACACCTTC. Protein product: CASSQGGPPDPDGYTF.

Ten or more counts support this clonotype. V usage is TRBV27 and J usage is TRBJ2-1; 10 bases fit TRBD1. V lost 0 bases to trimming and J lost 9 bases; unmatched junction nucleotides: 8. This CDR3 is 16 amino acids long. The germline V gene encodes CDR1 MNHEY and CDR2 SMNVEV (reference sequence). CDR3 coding DNA: TGTGCCAGCAGTTTATCATTCGGACAGGGGGTCTTTGAGCAGTTCTTC. Protein sequence: CASSLSFGQGVFEQFF.

The rearrangement uses TRBV11-3 and TRBJ1-5; D call uncertain. The CDR3 contains 21 residues. Germline CDR1 is SGHNT and CDR2 is YENEEA. The V end was cut by 5 bases, the J end by 0 bases, with 29 bases between. The CDR3 spells CASSPNLFRYAGPYSNQPQHF. The DNA for the CDR3 is TGTGCCAGCAGCCCGAACCTCTTCAGGTATGCTGGACCCTATAGCAATCAGCCCCAGCATTTT.

The rearrangement joins TRBV27 to TRBJ2-5; 9 bases align to TRBD1. J lost 4 bases, V lost 4 bases, and 7 bases had no gene match. Germline CDR1 MNHEY, CDR2 SMNVEV (reference sequence). This CDR3 is 15 amino acids long. The CDR3 DNA is TGTGCCAGCAGTTCCCGGGACAGGGTCGCAGAGACCCAGTACTTC. Amino acids: CASSSRDRVAETQYF.

This clonotype appeared a few times. CDR3 DNA: TGTGCCAGTAGTACATGGACAGTTATGAACACTGAAGCTTTCTTT. It specifies CASSTWTVMNTEAFF. J is TRBJ1-1 and V is TRBV19; D is perhaps TRBD1 (6 bases). The CDR3 has 15 amino acids. Germline V gives CDR1 LNHDA, CDR2 SQIVND (reference sequence). The ends were cut back, 4 bases at V and 0 bases at J, with 12 bases in the middle.

The chain joins TRBV5-4 to TRBJ1-5; weak D call: TRBD1 (5 bases). The CDR3 contains 14 residues. CDR1 and CDR2 from the germline V gene are SGHNT and YYREEE (reference sequence). With 4 bases removed from V and 1 base from J, the gap between germline ends came to 9 bases. The chain's CDR3 is CASSDRDSNQPQHF. The DNA of the CDR3 is TGTGCCAGCAGCGACCGGGACAGCAATCAGCCCCAGCATTTT.

The chain carries TRBV13 and TRBJ1-1, with no clear D. CDR3 size: 14 residues. Germline CDR1 is PRHDT and CDR2 is FYEKMQ (reference sequence). V dropped 3 bases and J dropped 0 bases, with 8 bases sitting between them. The CDR3 here is CASSFEQMNTEAFF. As DNA, the CDR3 is TGTGCCAGCAGCTTCGAACAGATGAACACTGAAGCTTTCTTT.

The CDR3 DNA reads as TGTGCCAGTAGGTCCCGGGAGTCTTGGATCTACGAGCAGTACTTC. Amino acid sequence: CASRSRESWIYEQYF. The rearrangement links TRBV19 to TRBJ2-7; a weak D match, TRBD2 (6 bases). This CDR3 is built from 15 residues. Germline V CDR1 and CDR2: LNHDA, SQIVND (reference sequence). The ends were cut back, 6 bases at V and 3 bases at J, with 18 bases in the middle. Filled out from reference TRBV19 and TRBJ2-7, the complete variable domain reads DGGITQSPKYLFRKEGQNVTLSCEQNLNHDAMYWYRQDPGQGLRLIYYSQIVNDFQKGDIAEGYSVSREKKESFPLTVTSAQKNPTAFYLCASRSRESWIYEQYFGPGTRLTVT.

The rearrangement joins TRBV5-1 to TRBJ1-6; D is unresolved. The germline gives CDR1 SGHRS, CDR2 YFSETQ. There are 18 residues in the CDR3. Trimming left V 0 bases short and J 0 bases short, with 13 bases between. The CDR3 protein is CASSLGIGLPSYNSPLHF. CDR3 in DNA: TGCGCCAGCAGCTTGGGGATCGGTTTGCCCTCCTATAATTCACCCCTCCACTTT.

In regard to this clonotype: The junction does not match germline at one end; this may be a read error. The rearrangement joins TRBV7-9 to TRBJ1-2; TRBD1 matches at 9 bases. There are 15 residues in the CDR3. Germline V gene lookup returns CDR1 SEHNR and CDR2 FQNEAQ (reference sequence). CDR3 nucleotides: TGTGCCAACAGCTCCCTGGGACAGGGACCTTATGGCTACACCTTC. Amino acids: CANSSLGQGPYGYTF. Variable domain in full (rest from reference TRBV7-9 and TRBJ1-2): DTGVSQNPRHKITKRGQNVTFRCDPISEHNRLYWYRQTLGQGPEFLTYFQNEAQLEKSRLLSDRFSAERPKGSFSTLEIQRTEQGDSAMYLCANSSLGQGPYGYTFGSGTRLTVV.

This clonotype was seen a handful of times. The chain combines TRBV4-1 with TRBJ2-3; 9 positions match TRBD2. Germline V gene data show CDR1 as MGHRA and CDR2 as YSYEKL. This CDR3 comprises 16 residues. Unmatched junction bases numbered 6, after V lost 0 bases and J lost 5 bases. CDR3 DNA: TGCGCCAGCAGCCAAGATCTGGCTAGCGGGGTAGATACGCAGTATTTT. Translating gives CASSQDLASGVDTQYF.

This clonotype has at least ten counts. The chain uses TRBV7-9 and TRBJ2-1; TRBD2 might be the D (5 bases). CDR1 and CDR2 from the germline V gene are SEHNR and FQNEAQ (reference sequence). The CDR3 contains 17 residues. V was shortened by 1 base and J by 6 bases, with 19 bases between the two germline ends. The CDR3 sequence is CASSLGGGPSGTNEQFF. CDR3 DNA: TGTGCCAGCAGCTTAGGAGGAGGCCCTTCGGGTACCAATGAGCAGTTCTTC. Full variable domain (missing parts from reference TRBV7-9 and TRBJ2-1): DTGVSQNPRHKITKRGQNVTFRCDPISEHNRLYWYRQTLGQGPEFLTYFQNEAQLEKSRLLSDRFSAERPKGSFSTLEIQRTEQGDSAMYLCASSLGGGPSGTNEQFFGPGTRLTVL.

The rearrangement joins TRBV6-8 to TRBJ1-2; no reliable D call. The CDR3 runs to 14 residues. V gave up 6 bases and J gave up 4 bases, with 15 bases separating them. The germline V gene has CDR1 MNHGY and CDR2 SAAAGT. CDR3 in amino acids: CASRPRRDRYGYTF. As DNA, the CDR3 is TGTGCCAGCAGACCCCGCCGGGATCGCTATGGCTACACCTTC.